What follows describes a single TCR beta chain. Its antigen remains undetermined. There are no base qualities to consult, and no much larger clone falls within one base. A second Seattle source provided samples from volunteer blood donors who had recovered from COVID-19. Collaborating institutions collected whole blood in K2EDTA tubes following their own protocols. Collaborator samples were shipped for TCRbeta analysis as frozen whole blood, isolated PBMCs, or DNA extracted from either sample type. This sample was included in a study of blood T cell repertoires in COVID-19 (dated by TCRdb to about 2020). In terms of the full investigation: Collaborator samples came from the United States, Italy and Spain and covered acute and convalescent phases of COVID-19. The material from the prospective study consisted of cDNA or gDNA derived from T cells, B-cell-depleted T cells, or PBMCs. Subjects who had been exposed to COVID-19, were actively infected with it, or had recovered from it provided the deeply sampled blood TCRbeta repertoires that made up the dataset. The repertoires were made available in a free public database intended to serve as a resource for research on the immune response to SARS-CoV-2. The samples were drawn from two sources: the first 160 participants of the ongoing ImmuneRACE study, and 1,200 or so subjects contributed by 6 global collaborators. Sample metadata almost always included a de-identified subject ID, COVID-19 status, age in years and sex. Where available, HLA class I and class II types were taken from metadata supplied by the sample provider and were not determined by assay-based typing. Broader findings and caveats from the paper: The amount of clinical and demographic metadata varied by source and participant and was provided uncurated.

TCRbeta CDR3 regions were amplified from genomic DNA using the immunoSEQ Assay, a bias-controlled multiplex PCR. Processing in the source paper ran as follows. Within the assay, amplification of reference gene primers was used to estimate how many nucleated cells each sample contained. To quantify the absolute abundance of each unique TCRbeta CDR3 rearrangement, sequence reads were collapsed and filtered. For each sample, productive Simpson clonality was calculated by taking the square root of Simpson's diversity index across productive rearrangements. Not all clones reach the TCRdb copy of this immuneACCESS table, which keeps in-frame sequences only. Checked studies attribute under half of the gap to unresolved V genes and leave the rest unexplained. V and J calls and clone size are given by that table; D and trimming were obtained from the DNA. The sample contains about 210,000 clones, around 87% of them found a single time. The ten largest clones capture 5.5% to 7.5% of the sample.

The clonotype was recovered from a man aged 55 to 70 who had recovered from COVID-19. The sequencing input was peripheral blood.

This receptor carries the CDR3 CASSLSGTRHSEQYF. DNA sequence: TGTGCCAGCAGTTTATCCGGGACTCGCCATTCCGAGCAGTACTTC. The chain was built from TRBV27 and TRBJ2-7; D gene: possibly TRBD2, on 6 matching bases. A distance of 15 bases separates the germline ends of V and J, which lose 0 bases and 6 bases respectively. From cysteine to phenylalanine, the CDR3 is 15 amino acids long. CDR3 DNA is the only sequence kept; it has 45 bases, read in frame from the first base. CDR1 and CDR2 are read off the germline V gene (reference sequence) as MNHEY and SMNVEV.